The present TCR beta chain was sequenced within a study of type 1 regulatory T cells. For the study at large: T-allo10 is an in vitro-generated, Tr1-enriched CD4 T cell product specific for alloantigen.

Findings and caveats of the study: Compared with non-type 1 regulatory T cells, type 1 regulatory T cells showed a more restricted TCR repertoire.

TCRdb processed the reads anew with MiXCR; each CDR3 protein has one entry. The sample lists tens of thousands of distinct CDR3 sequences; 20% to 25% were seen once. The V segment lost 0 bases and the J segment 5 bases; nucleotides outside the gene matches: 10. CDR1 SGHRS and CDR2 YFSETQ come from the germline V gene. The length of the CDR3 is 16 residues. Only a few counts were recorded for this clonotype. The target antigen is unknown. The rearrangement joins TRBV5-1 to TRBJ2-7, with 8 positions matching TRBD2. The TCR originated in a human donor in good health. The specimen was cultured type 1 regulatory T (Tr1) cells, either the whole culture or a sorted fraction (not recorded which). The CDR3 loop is CASSLGSAGGINEQYF. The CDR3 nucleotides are TGCGCCAGCAGCTTGGGGTCGGCGGGAGGCATTAACGAGCAGTACTTC.